Sequencing of this TCR beta chain was carried out in a study of T-cell memory formation after mild COVID-19. Notes on the study in general: Clones that contracted from day 15 to 85 had balanced CD4/CD8; later expanders were CD4+ biased. Researchers report contracting CD4+ clones mostly in CM and EM, with CD8+ clones in EMRA. Pre-infection memory contained some responding clones, which suggested that cross-reactive memory had joined.

Constant-segment primers and 5'RACE yielded cDNA libraries for TCR alpha and TCR beta, each carrying sample barcodes and UMIs. TCRdb re-derived calls from the 5' RACE reads in MiXCR, one entry per CDR3 protein. The sample has approximately 270,000 distinct CDR3 sequences, roughly 15% seen once. V lost 7 bases, J lost 3 bases, and 21 bases lay in between. The CDR3 covers 17 residues. The germline gives CDR1 SGHVS, CDR2 FNYEAQ. A remark on this clonotype: What it binds is not known.

Sequencing used PBMCs or a T cell subset sorted from them (not recorded which). The receptor's source is a man between 18 and 29 years old who had mild COVID-19 (a few samples of this study predate the infection). Cell type and time point are not known. The chain has TRBV7-6 and TRBJ2-2; D remains unclear. The CDR3, as DNA: TGTGCCAGCACCCCGTGGGTAGTGGAACAGTACACCGGGGAGCTGTTTTTT. Translating it yields CASTPWVVEQYTGELFF.